Listed here are 29 T cell receptor beta chains from one sample, sequenced in a study of CXCR3 chemokines and chemotherapy response in bladder cancer. In TCRdb, the PCR reads were re-called with MiXCR into one record per CDR3 protein. The sample shows 7,500 to 9,500 distinct CDR3 sequences, around 13% of them seen only once. This material was obtained from a patient whose treatment included neoadjuvant chemotherapy. All receptors derive from a human donor with bladder cancer that responded to neoadjuvant chemotherapy.

This clonotype was found many times. The chain combines TRBV12-3 or TRBV12-4 with TRBJ1-2, with D perhaps TRBD1 (5 bases). The CDR3 extends over 13 amino acids. V was clipped by 8 bases and J by 4 bases, with 14 bases between them. The DNA for the CDR3 is TGTGCCAGCCGTACGGGGGGAAGCTATGGCTACACCTTC. This gives the protein CASRTGGSYGYTF.

This clonotype turned up a few times. A read error may explain this, as a much larger clone is one base away. The genes are TRBV27 and TRBJ1-5, with D maybe TRBD1 (5 bases). The CDR3 covers 15 residues. Deletions cut 5 bases from V and 5 bases from J, with 16 bases between. Germline CDR1 is MNHEY and CDR2 is SMNVEV (reference sequence). CDR3 nucleotides: TGTGCCAGCAGTGAGTCGTTGACAGCAGATCAGCCCCAGCATTTT. Its protein product is CASSESLTADQPQHF.

This clonotype was picked up many times. This chain joins TRBV18 and TRBJ2-5; TRBD1 might be the D (6 bases). This CDR3 is built from 14 residues. Germline V lookup: CDR1 KGHSH, CDR2 LQKENI. Between the trimmed V and J ends, which lost 1 base and 3 bases, there was a span of 9 bases. The CDR3 loop reads CASSPLSGEETQYF. CDR3 nucleotides: TGTGCCAGCTCACCACTATCAGGGGAAGAGACCCAGTACTTC.

This clonotype was observed many times. This chain links TRBV12-3 or TRBV12-4 with TRBJ1-5; perhaps TRBD1 as D (6 bases). V was cut by 5 bases and J by 1 base, with 12 bases left in between. This CDR3 region has 15 residues. The CDR3 here is CASSRGGVSNQPQHF. The CDR3 DNA is TGTGCCAGCAGTCGAGGGGGGGTGAGCAATCAGCCCCAGCATTTT.

This clonotype was seen a few times. The chain combines TRBV18 with TRBJ1-2; D gene uncertain. The CDR3 runs to 15 residues. V was cut by 4 bases and J by 2 bases, with 14 bases left in between. Per germline, CDR1 KGHSH and CDR2 LQKENI. The CDR3 here is CASSLRQEQNYGYTF. In DNA, the CDR3 is TGTGCCAGCTCACTACGACAAGAACAAAACTATGGCTACACCTTC.

This clonotype was picked up many times. The chain has TRBV18 and TRBJ2-5, with 12 nucleotides matching TRBD2. The junction had 7 bases not matched to a gene; V was cut back by 6 bases and J by 2 bases. CDR3 length equals 16 residues. Per the germline V gene, CDR1 is KGHSH and CDR2 is LQKENI. The CDR3 DNA is TGTGCCAGCTCCCCCAGGACTAGCGGGGAACAAGAGACCCAGTACTTC. This sequence encodes CASSPRTSGEQETQYF.

In its sample, this clonotype was seen many times. The rearrangement joins TRBV6-6 to TRBJ1-4; 7 bases line up with TRBD1. This CDR3 is 13 amino acids long. Germline V gene lookup returns CDR1 MNHNY and CDR2 SVGAGI (reference sequence). V lost 6 bases, J lost 7 bases, and 5 bases stayed unmatched. The CDR3 nucleotides are TGTGCCAGCAGAAAACAGGGGATTGAAAAACTGTTTTTT. It yields the protein CASRKQGIEKLFF.

In this sample, this clonotype is medium-sized. The V gene is TRBV6-6, the J gene TRBJ1-2, with D tentatively TRBD1 (6 bases). The CDR3 is made up of 13 amino acids. With 5 bases removed from V and 0 bases from J, the gap between germline ends came to 7 bases. CDR1 and CDR2 from the germline V gene are MNHNY and SVGAGI (reference sequence). As DNA, the CDR3 is TGTGCCAGCAGTCCAGGGGCTAACTATGGCTACACCTTC. It yields the protein CASSPGANYGYTF.

This clonotype was observed at least ten times. The V call is TRBV5-4, the J call TRBJ2-5; 11 bases fit TRBD2. This CDR3 comprises 17 residues. The V gene end was trimmed by 0 bases and the J gene end by 3 bases; junction bases not matched to a gene: 7. CDR1 and CDR2 from the germline V gene are SGHNT and YYREEE (reference sequence). The CDR3 loop reads CASSLVVRSGGEETQYF. The CDR3 region has the DNA TGTGCCAGCAGCTTGGTAGTCCGTAGCGGGGGGGAAGAGACCCAGTACTTC.

This chain links TRBV27 with TRBJ1-5; 8 positions match TRBD1. Germline values: CDR1 MNHEY, CDR2 SMNVEV (reference sequence). This CDR3 has 15 residues. J was trimmed by 6 bases and V by 6 bases; bases with no gene match: 10. The CDR3: CASRSGQGGTQPQHF. CDR3 sequence (DNA): TGTGCCAGCAGATCTGGACAGGGTGGAACTCAGCCCCAGCATTTT.

This clonotype was seen ten or more times. The chain combines TRBV5-4 with TRBJ2-1, with 13 bases fitting TRBD2. The ends lost 3 bases at V and 6 bases at J; junction bases unmatched: 6. Germline values: CDR1 SGHNT, CDR2 YYREEE (reference sequence). The CDR3 spans 16 residues. The CDR3 nucleotides are TGTGCCAGCAGCTCCAAACTAGCGGGGGGGCTCAATGAGCAGTTCTTC. Its translation: CASSSKLAGGLNEQFF.

Ten or more counts support this clonotype. At one boundary the junction diverges from the germline segment, which might be a read error. V is TRBV6-6 and J is TRBJ2-7, with unresolved D. The CDR3 length is 13 residues. CDR1 is MNHNY and CDR2 is SVGAGI in the germline V gene (reference sequence). The CDR3 DNA reads TGTGCCAGCAGTGCGGTTGCCTCCGACGAGCAGTACTTC. This codes for CASSAVASDEQYF.

In its sample, this clonotype is medium-sized (0.01 to 0.1%). This chain links TRBV19 with TRBJ1-1; a weak D match, TRBD1 (5 bases). Germline V gene sequence: CDR1 LNHDA, CDR2 SQIVND (reference sequence). V lost 3 bases and J 10 bases, leaving 18 bases between the germline ends. The CDR3 spans 14 residues. CDR3 sequence reads: CASSMGLGEVGAFF. The CDR3 DNA reads TGTGCCAGTAGTATGGGGCTGGGGGAAGTCGGAGCTTTCTTT.

This clonotype has ten or more counts. In DNA, the CDR3 is TGTGCCAGCAGCTACGGCGCCCTCAGTCAAGAGACCCAGTACTTC. Translating it yields CASSYGALSQETQYF. J is TRBJ2-5 and V is TRBV7-2; D not resolved. This CDR3 is 15 amino acids long. The germline V gene has CDR1 SGHTA and CDR2 FQGNSA. V was shortened by 4 bases and J by 2 bases, with 14 bases between the two germline ends.

By share, this clonotype ranks as medium-sized (0.01 to 0.1%). The chain couples TRBV6-6 to TRBJ1-3, with D maybe TRBD1 (5 bases). Trimming stripped 0 bases from V and 4 bases from J, with 7 bases between. CDR3 length: 14 residues. Germline V gives CDR1 MNHNY, CDR2 SVGAGI (reference sequence). The CDR3 here is CASSYSGAGNTIYF. CDR3 DNA sequence: TGTGCCAGCAGTTACTCAGGGGCCGGAAACACCATATATTTT.

Ten or more counts support this clonotype. The chain is built from TRBV12-3 or TRBV12-4 and TRBJ1-2; tentatively, D is TRBD1 (5 bases). The V gene lost 2 bases and the J gene lost 3 bases, with 10 bases spanning the gap. The CDR3 spans 14 residues. This chain's CDR3 is CASSLNRQYYGYTF. The CDR3 DNA is TGTGCCAGCAGTTTAAATAGACAGTACTATGGCTACACCTTC.

This clonotype was detected a few times. This sequence joins TRBV7-9 and TRBJ2-1; 7 nucleotides line up with TRBD2. Germline V gene data show CDR1 as SEHNR and CDR2 as FQNEAQ (reference sequence). Germline trimming cut 3 bases from V and 3 bases from J; bases unmatched to any gene: 5. This CDR3 comprises 15 residues. CDR3 protein: CASSFTSVRYNEQFF. The CDR3 DNA follows: TGTGCCAGCAGCTTTACTAGCGTCCGCTACAATGAGCAGTTCTTC.

This clonotype was counted a few times. The rearrangement joins TRBV7-9 to TRBJ2-3; the match to TRBD2 covers 14 bases. After removal of 3 bases from V and 5 bases from J, the junction contained 4 bases not matched to a gene. CDR3 length: 16 residues. Per the germline V gene, CDR1 is SEHNR and CDR2 is FQNEAQ (reference sequence). CDR3 DNA: TGTGCCAGCAGCTTGACTAGCGGGGGGGCAGTAGATACGCAGTATTTT. It encodes CASSLTSGGAVDTQYF.

This chain connects TRBV6-5 to TRBJ2-5; D unresolved. V lost 5 bases and J lost 4, with 14 bases in between. Germline V lookup: CDR1 MNHEY, CDR2 SVGAGI. The CDR3 is 14 amino acids. The CDR3 DNA sequence: TGTGCCAGCAGTCCCCGGGTCTTCTCAGAGACCCAGTACTTC. Translating gives CASSPRVFSETQYF.

By proportion, this clonotype is medium-sized (0.01 to 0.1%). V is TRBV6-1 and J is TRBJ2-7; D is unresolved. Trimming removed 1 base from V and 5 bases from J, with 9 bases in between. Germline values: CDR1 MNHNS, CDR2 SASEGT. The CDR3 totals 13 residues. The CDR3 region has the DNA TGTGCCAGCAGTGAAGAATCTATGAACGAGCAGTACTTC. It codes for CASSEESMNEQYF.

This clonotype rates as medium-sized. The chain combines TRBV7-2 with TRBJ2-3; D ambiguous. From germline, CDR1 is SGHTA and CDR2 FQGNSA. This CDR3 is 12 amino acids long. V lost 5 bases and J 1 base, leaving 4 bases between the germline ends. As DNA, the CDR3 is TGTGCCAGCAGCCCCCGCACAGATACGCAGTATTTT. Translated, it gives CASSPRTDTQYF. Drawing the rest from reference TRBV7-2 and TRBJ2-3, the complete variable domain is GAGVSQSPSNKVTEKGKDVELRCDPISGHTALYWYRQSLGQGLEFLIYFQGNSAPDKSGLPSDRFSAERTGGSVSTLTIQRTQQEDSAVYLCASSPRTDTQYFGPGTRLTVL.

This clonotype qualifies as medium-sized. The chain recombines TRBV6-1 with TRBJ1-5; weak D call: TRBD1 (6 bases). The CDR3 sequence is 15 residues long. Between the trimmed V and J ends, which lost 7 bases and 6 bases, there was a span of 19 bases. Germline CDR1 MNHNS, CDR2 SASEGT. The CDR3 sequence is CASTLVGGAGQPQHF. Written as DNA, the CDR3 is TGTGCCAGCACCCTAGTTGGGGGGGCTGGTCAGCCCCAGCATTTT.

By share of the sample, this clonotype is medium-sized. V is TRBV6-5 and J is TRBJ1-2; TRBD1 matches at 7 bases. Germline CDR1 reads MNHEY; CDR2 reads SVGAGI. The CDR3 contains 13 residues. The ends lost 5 bases at V and 2 bases at J; junction bases unmatched: 2. This chain's CDR3 is CASSGTDNYGYTF. DNA for the CDR3: TGTGCCAGCAGTGGGACAGACAACTATGGCTACACCTTC.

This clonotype was seen at least ten times. V gene TRBV7-9 combines with J gene TRBJ2-5; tentative D call: TRBD1 (6 bases). In germline, CDR1 is SEHNR, CDR2 FQNEAQ (reference sequence). V lost 1 base and J 7 bases, leaving 13 bases between the germline ends. The CDR3 contains 14 residues. CDR3 loop: CASSLGTGLGTQYF. The CDR3 DNA sequence: TGTGCCAGCAGCTTAGGAACAGGGTTAGGGACCCAGTACTTC.

In this sample, this clonotype turned up a few times. The CDR3 is CASSLWQAGTEAFF. CDR3 bases: TGTGCCAGCAGTTTATGGCAGGCGGGGACTGAAGCTTTCTTT. The chain uses TRBV28 and TRBJ1-1; D remains unclear. The CDR3 runs to 14 residues. Trimming stripped 0 bases from V and 5 bases from J, with 10 bases between. Per germline, CDR1 MDHEN and CDR2 SYDVKM.

The V gene is TRBV6-5, the J gene TRBJ2-2; 9 nucleotides agree with TRBD1. Germline V gives CDR1 MNHEY, CDR2 SVGAGI. CDR3 length: 16 residues. With 7 bases clipped from V and 4 bases from J, the junction kept 10 bases outside the gene matches. The CDR3 sequence is CASTPWGDRVTGELFF. Written as DNA, the CDR3 is TGTGCCAGCACCCCGTGGGGGGACAGGGTCACCGGGGAGCTGTTTTTT.

This clonotype was counted ten times or more. The chain couples TRBV10-3 to TRBJ2-5, with TRBD1 as a possible D gene (6 bases). V shed 6 bases and J shed 5 bases, with 13 bases lying between them. The CDR3 covers 13 residues. Per germline, CDR1 ENHRY and CDR2 SYGVKD. CDR3 in amino acids: CAIRDSLAETQYF. The CDR3 nucleotides are TGTGCCATCAGGGACAGTTTAGCGGAGACCCAGTACTTC.

This clonotype was counted ten times or more. The gene calls are TRBV5-6 and TRBJ1-3; 7 nucleotides line up with TRBD1. Germline CDR1 is SGHDT and CDR2 is YYEEEE. With V trimmed by 4 bases and J by 2 bases, 3 bases remained unmatched. The CDR3 has 14 residues. The CDR3 loop reads CASSRQGAGNTIYF. The CDR3 nucleotides read TGTGCCAGCAGCCGACAGGGAGCTGGAAACACCATATATTTT.

This clonotype has a count of ten or more. The chain is built from TRBV11-1 and TRBJ1-1; D uncertain. The V end lost 1 base, the J end lost 3 bases, and 6 bases lay between the germline ends. This CDR3 is 13 amino acids long. The germline V gene has CDR1 SGHAT and CDR2 FQDESV (reference sequence). The CDR3 spells CASSLGADTEAFF. The DNA of the CDR3 is TGTGCCAGCAGCTTAGGGGCAGACACTGAAGCTTTCTTT.